This TCR beta chain appears in the sequencing data of a study of T-cell reconstitution after alpha-beta-depleted transplantation in children. Study results and caveats: Surviving recipient cells, namely T cells and thymic progenitors, were the source of high day-60 TCRbeta diversity in some patients. After one year, T-cell counts and TCRbeta diversity mostly came from new T cells. About two months after transplant, alpha-beta T cells reportedly came from several hundred expanded graft clones.

For this clonotype: Its antigen is undetermined.

The V and J ends lost 3 bases and 2 bases respectively, with 6 bases between them. The CDR3 spans 13 residues. Looked up from germline, CDR1 is LGHDT and CDR2 is YNNKEL (reference sequence). Unique molecular identifiers featured in how the TCRbeta library was prepared. TCRdb re-analysed the PCR reads in MiXCR, keeping a single row per CDR3 protein. The repertoire consists of approximately 500,000 distinct CDR3 sequences, with 25% to 30% occurring once and the leading ten covering about a third. The origin of this receptor is a boy under three years old with Wiskott-Aldrich syndrome, due to receive a stem cell transplant. The chain couples TRBV3-1 to TRBJ2-3, with D unclear. The sequencing used PBMCs, collected before TCRalphabeta/CD19-depleted stem cell transplant. The CDR3, as DNA: TGTGCCAGCAGCCAGCCGATCACAGATACGCAGTATTTT. Its protein is CASSQPITDTQYF.